This T cell receptor beta chain was identified in a study of blood T cell repertoires in COVID-19. Looking at the study overall: Whether acute or convalescent, the COVID-19 samples came from the United States, Italy and Spain. In each case, the material was cDNA or gDNA derived from T cells, B-cell-depleted T cells, or PBMCs.

Methods used by the authors: Amplified reference gene primers provided the basis for estimating nucleated cell counts. Using immunoSEQ multiplex PCR, the repertoire was profiled, and TCRdb retains in-frame clones only, with some absent. V and J calls and clone size are copied from that table; D and trimming were computed from the DNA. The table includes about 140,000 clones, about 82% detected once. V was trimmed by 1 base and J by 1 base, leaving 13 bases between them. Germline CDR1 reads SGDLS; CDR2 reads YYNGEE. CDR3 length equals 16 residues. The sample taken for sequencing was peripheral blood. This sequence joins TRBV9 and TRBJ2-3, with a tentative D call TRBD1 (5 bases). The sequence came from an older woman with acute or convalescent COVID-19. The CDR3 sequence is CASSVTPGQGTDTQYF. For the CDR3, the DNA is TGTGCCAGCAGCGTAACACCAGGGCAGGGCACAGATACGCAGTATTTT.